The clone carrying this TCR beta chain has more than one count but fewer than ten. Its target is not known. This specimen belongs to a study of STAT3 mutations in large granular lymphocyte leukemia. The study, taken as a whole, reports: In some patients, a small highly pathogenic clone possibly went undetected. Clonal expansion was inferred from other time points because no sample existed at each clone's first appearance. At least one immunodominant TCR beta clonotype appeared in every T-cell large granular lymphocyte leukemia patient.

Clones were read by immunoSEQ multiplex PCR, and TCRdb kept only the in-frame ones, dropping some. The table shows about 42,000 clones, with 80% to 90% occurring only once. The junction had 1 base not matched to a gene; V was cut back by 2 bases and J by 6 bases. This CDR3 contains 14 residues. Germline-derived CDR1 and CDR2 are SGHDT and YYEEEE. This clonotype was sampled from a human donor with T large granular lymphocyte leukemia. Some clones in this sample may be carry-over from other donors' samples. What was sequenced was PBMCs. The rearrangement uses TRBV5-6 and TRBJ2-3, with 12 bases fitting TRBD2. The chain's CDR3 is CASSLLAGGDTQYF. DNA for the CDR3: TGTGCCAGCAGCTTACTAGCGGGAGGCGATACGCAGTATTTT.